The next 18 T cell receptor beta chains were all read from a single sample in a study of cytomegalovirus exposure and HLA in healthy donors. PCR used 60 Vbeta primers and 13 Jbeta primers. Repertoires were generated with immunoSEQ multiplex PCR, while TCRdb's copy carries only in-frame clones and drops some. The data show 100,000 or so clones, approximately 82% seen once. The sample was PBMCs. The receptors derive from a man aged 40-49 years in good health and CMV-seropositive.

CDR3 coding DNA: TGTGCCAGCAGCCCAGGGATCCTGGGCACTGAAGCTTTCTTT. This sequence encodes CASSPGILGTEAFF. The chain has TRBV6-1 and TRBJ1-1; TRBD1 is a possible D gene (5 bases). This CDR3 has 14 amino acids. The germline V and J ends were trimmed by 6 bases and 4 bases, with 15 bases remaining between them. Looked up from germline, CDR1 is MNHNS and CDR2 is SASEGT.

The chain carries TRBV18 and TRBJ2-2, with 8 bases fitting TRBD1. The ends lost 6 bases at V and 4 bases at J; junction bases unmatched: 7. There are 15 residues in the CDR3. CDR1 is KGHSH and CDR2 is LQKENI in the germline V gene. The CDR3 is CASSPGGAGTGELFF. In nucleotides, the CDR3 is TGTGCCAGCTCTCCAGGGGGCGCGGGCACCGGGGAGCTGTTTTTT.

This sequence joins TRBV2 and TRBJ2-2, with D tentatively TRBD1 (6 bases). Trimming took off 7 bases at V and 6 bases at J, with 15 bases between the two ends. This CDR3 spans 14 amino acids. The germline gives CDR1 SNHLY, CDR2 FYNNEI. The CDR3 sequence is CASKADRSPGELFF. In nucleotides, the CDR3 is TGTGCCAGCAAGGCCGACAGGTCCCCCGGGGAGCTGTTTTTT. The whole variable domain, remainder taken from reference TRBV2 and TRBJ2-2, is EPEVTQTPSHQVTQMGQEVILRCVPISNHLYFYWYRQILGQKVEFLVSFYNNEISEKSEIFDDQFSVERPDGSNFTLKIRSTKLEDSAMYFCASKADRSPGELFFGEGSRLTVL.

The V and J genes are TRBV7-9 and TRBJ2-3; D perhaps matches TRBD2 (6 bases). The CDR3 is 13 residues long. Germline V gene data show CDR1 as SEHNR and CDR2 as FQNEAQ (reference sequence). V lost 5 bases and J 7 bases, leaving 13 bases between the germline ends. As DNA, the CDR3 is TGTGCCAGCAGCCCTGGAGGGACGAATACGCAGTATTTT. Encoded protein: CASSPGGTNTQYF.

This clone was seen more than once but under ten times. This rearrangement joins TRBV4-1 to TRBJ1-5; the D gene is possibly TRBD1 (5 bases). V was pared by 0 bases and J by 9 bases, with 12 bases between. The CDR3 loop spans 14 amino acids. Germline assignment: CDR1 MGHRA and CDR2 YSYEKL. The chain's CDR3 is CASSQDRGSGPQHF. Here the CDR3 DNA reads TGCGCCAGCAGCCAAGATAGGGGATCCGGGCCCCAGCATTTT.

The chain couples TRBV30 to TRBJ2-3; D ambiguous. The CDR3 is made up of 16 amino acids. Between the trimmed V and J ends, which lost 1 base and 0 bases, there was a span of 14 bases. Germline CDR1 is GTSNPN and CDR2 is SVGIG (reference sequence). CDR3 in DNA: TGTGCCTGGAGTGGGGCGTACGAGAAAAGCACAGATACGCAGTATTTT. Amino acids: CAWSGAYEKSTDTQYF.

The chain is built from TRBV29-1 and TRBJ1-1; no firm D call. Germline loops: CDR1 SQVTM, CDR2 ANQGSEA. CDR3 size: 15 residues. Trimming cost V 5 bases and J 1 base, with 17 bases left between them. The CDR3 protein is CSVTNLRGTNTEAFF. CDR3 coding DNA: TGCAGCGTTACTAACCTCCGGGGAACGAACACTGAAGCTTTCTTT.

In its sample, this clone was seen a few times. The chain has TRBV19 and TRBJ1-5; 9 bases align to TRBD1. Germline lookup yields CDR1 LNHDA and CDR2 SQIVND (reference sequence). CDR3 length equals 15 residues. Unmatched junction bases numbered 6, after V lost 7 bases and J lost 2 bases. The CDR3, as DNA: TGTGCCAGTAACATTAGGACAGGGGGCAATCAGCCCCAGCATTTT. Translated: CASNIRTGGNQPQHF.

This clone occurred once. The V gene is TRBV15, the J gene TRBJ2-5; tentatively, D is TRBD1 (6 bases). The ends were cut back, 3 bases at V and 5 bases at J, with 16 bases in the middle. CDR1 is LNHNV, CDR2 YYDKDF, per germline (reference sequence). This CDR3 contains 15 residues. CDR3 DNA: TGTGCCACCAGCAGTCCTGGGCCAGGGGTCGAGACCCAGTACTTC. This codes for CATSSPGPGVETQYF. Looking up the rest from reference TRBV15 and TRBJ2-5 gives the full variable domain: DAMVIQNPRYQVTQFGKPVTLSCSQTLNHNVMYWYQQKSSQAPKLLFHYYDKDFNNEADTPDNFQSRRPNTSFCFLDIRSPGLGDTAMYLCATSSPGPGVETQYFGPGTRLLVL.

This clone has more than one count but fewer than ten. This sequence joins TRBV7-9 and TRBJ1-2; 12 bases align to TRBD1. The CDR3 extends over 17 amino acids. The germline gives CDR1 SEHNR, CDR2 FQNEAQ (reference sequence). J was trimmed by 8 bases and V by 2 bases; bases with no gene match: 12. The CDR3 DNA reads TGTGCCAGCAGCTTAAGCTTCCCGGGACAGGGGGCGCGAGGCTACACCTTC. It yields the protein CASSLSFPGQGARGYTF. The variable domain in full, completed from reference TRBV7-9 and TRBJ1-2, reads DTGVSQNPRHKITKRGQNVTFRCDPISEHNRLYWYRQTLGQGPEFLTYFQNEAQLEKSRLLSDRFSAERPKGSFSTLEIQRTEQGDSAMYLCASSLSFPGQGARGYTFGSGTRLTVV.

The rearrangement joins TRBV19 to TRBJ2-6; D not certain. The germline V gene encodes CDR1 LNHDA and CDR2 SQIVND (reference sequence). V lost 2 bases and J 0 bases, leaving 5 bases between the germline ends. The CDR3 loop spans 15 amino acids. In nucleotides, the CDR3 is TGTGCCAGTAGTATACGCAGCTCTGGGGCCAACGTCCTGACTTTC. Its protein product is CASSIRSSGANVLTF.

This clone was seen just once. The rearrangement uses TRBV27 and TRBJ1-6; unclear D gene. This CDR3 has 14 residues. Trimming removed 5 bases from V and 7 bases from J, with 12 bases in between. The germline gives CDR1 MNHEY, CDR2 SMNVEV (reference sequence). The CDR3 here is CASSPGFGNSPLHF. As DNA, the CDR3 is TGTGCCAGCAGTCCGGGGTTCGGGAATTCACCCCTCCACTTT.

The chain links TRBV19 to TRBJ2-5; a weak D match, TRBD2 (6 bases). V was clipped by 6 bases and J by 2 bases, with 13 bases between them. CDR1 and CDR2 (germline): LNHDA, SQIVND (reference sequence). This CDR3 contains 14 residues. CDR3 protein: CASRPGGKQETQYF. Written as DNA, the CDR3 is TGTGCCAGTAGGCCTGGCGGGAAACAAGAGACCCAGTACTTC. Based on the CDR3 plus reference TRBV19 and TRBJ2-5, the full variable domain is DGGITQSPKYLFRKEGQNVTLSCEQNLNHDAMYWYRQDPGQGLRLIYYSQIVNDFQKGDIAEGYSVSREKKESFPLTVTSAQKNPTAFYLCASRPGGKQETQYFGPGTRLLVL.

The V call is TRBV27, the J call TRBJ2-7; 9 positions agree with TRBD2. The V gene end was trimmed by 3 bases and the J gene end by 6 bases; junction bases not matched to a gene: 6. The CDR3 contains 14 residues. The V gene's germline CDR1 is MNHEY and CDR2 SMNVEV (reference sequence). The CDR3 sequence: CASSLGLAGSEQYF. The CDR3 DNA is TGTGCCAGCAGTTTGGGGCTAGCGGGAAGCGAGCAGTACTTC.

The CDR3 loop is CASSLDQGGTEAFF. In DNA form, the CDR3 reads TGTGCCAGCAGCTTAGATCAGGGAGGGACTGAAGCTTTCTTT. The chain has TRBV11-1 and TRBJ1-1, with a weak D call TRBD1 (5 bases). Germline V gene sequence: CDR1 SGHAT, CDR2 FQDESV (reference sequence). V was cut by 1 base and J by 5 bases, with 11 bases left in between. CDR3 length: 14 residues.

V is TRBV7-3 and J is TRBJ2-3; possibly TRBD1 for D (5 bases). The V gene's germline CDR1 is SGHTA and CDR2 FQGTGA. V was shortened by 3 bases and J by 2 bases, with 12 bases between the two germline ends. CDR3 length: 15 residues. The CDR3 DNA follows: TGTGCCAGCAGCTTTACAGGAGATACCACAGATACGCAGTATTTT. This translates into CASSFTGDTTDTQYF.

The chain couples TRBV7-6 to TRBJ2-5; 12 nucleotides align to TRBD2. The CDR3 is 16 amino acids. V dropped 4 bases and J dropped 4; count of bases not matched to a gene: 7. Germline CDR1 reads SGHVS; CDR2 reads FNYEAQ. CDR3 coding DNA: TGTGCCAGCAGCTACGGACTAGCGGGGTTTAGAGAGACCCAGTACTTC. Translation gives CASSYGLAGFRETQYF.

This sequence joins TRBV4-2 and TRBJ2-4, with D possibly being TRBD2 (5 bases). In germline, CDR1 is LGHNA, CDR2 YNFKEQ. This CDR3 has 17 residues. Trimming took off 0 bases at V and 7 bases at J, with 19 bases between the two ends. CDR3 in amino acids: CASSQEERRTFGNIQYF. Here the CDR3 DNA reads TGTGCCAGCAGCCAAGAGGAACGGAGGACGTTTGGTAACATTCAGTACTTC.